What follows are 20 T cell receptor beta chains derived from one specimen sequenced in a study of T cell repertoires in cytomegalovirus infection. The antigens of these receptors remain unknown. TCRdb recomputed calls from the reads with MiXCR, one row per CDR3 protein. The sample shows around 540,000 distinct CDR3 sequences, around 30% of them seen only once. Source: cultured PBMCs, taken from culture after CMV antigen stimulation. All receptors derive from a human donor in good health (CMV status not recorded). Some clones in this sample may be carry-over from other donors' samples.

V and J are TRBV5-4 and TRBJ1-2, with D tentatively TRBD1 (6 bases). V was cut by 4 bases and J by 4 bases, with 20 bases left in between. The germline V gene encodes CDR1 SGHNT and CDR2 YYREEE (reference sequence). CDR3 length equals 16 residues. CDR3 nucleotides: TGTGCCAGCAGCAAAATACACGGGGGGCAGGGCTATGGCTACACCTTC. Translated: CASSKIHGGQGYGYTF.

This clonotype was detected once. This rearrangement joins TRBV19 to TRBJ1-5, with 10 bases that match TRBD1. The germline V gene encodes CDR1 LNHDA and CDR2 SQIVND (reference sequence). Germline trimming cut 9 bases from V and 0 bases from J; bases unmatched to any gene: 8. The CDR3 consists of 16 residues. CDR3: CASSDRGLYSNQPQHF. CDR3 bases: TGTGCCAGCAGTGACAGGGGGCTCTATAGCAATCAGCCCCAGCATTTT.

The rearrangement joins TRBV7-9 to TRBJ2-3; 11 positions match TRBD2. CDR3 size: 15 residues. The germline V gene encodes CDR1 SEHNR and CDR2 FQNEAQ (reference sequence). V was pared by 5 bases and J by 5 bases, with 6 bases of the junction left unmatched. CDR3 loop: CASSNSGTSGDTQYF. CDR3 nucleotides: TGTGCCAGCAGCAATTCCGGGACTAGCGGAGATACGCAGTATTTT.

This chain joins TRBV6-6 and TRBJ2-1, with a possible D match to TRBD1 (6 bases). V was cut by 2 bases and J by 0 bases, with 11 bases left in between. Germline CDR1 is MNHNY and CDR2 is SVGAGI (reference sequence). The CDR3 length is 16 residues. In DNA form, the CDR3 reads TGTGCCAGCAGTTACGGGGGCGGAAGCTCCTACAATGAGCAGTTCTTC. Amino acid sequence: CASSYGGGSSYNEQFF.

The chain recombines TRBV6-2 or TRBV6-3 with TRBJ2-7; weak D call: TRBD2 (6 bases). CDR3 length equals 15 residues. In germline, CDR1 is MNHEY, CDR2 SVGEGT. V was cut by 7 bases and J by 2 bases, with 18 bases left in between. The CDR3 is CASTLTGTATYEQYF. DNA for the CDR3: TGTGCCAGCACTCTAACCGGGACTGCTACCTACGAGCAGTACTTC.

This clonotype has at least ten counts. CDR3 nucleotides: TGTGCCAGCAGCTTCACGGGACTAGCGGCAGATACGCAGTATTTT. Protein: CASSFTGLAADTQYF. The chain uses TRBV7-3 and TRBJ2-3, with 11 bases aligning to TRBD2. J lost 4 bases, V lost 3 bases, and 3 bases had no gene match. This CDR3 is 15 amino acids long. Germline CDR1 and CDR2: SGHTA and FQGTGA.

This chain connects TRBV20-1 to TRBJ2-7; the D gene is possibly TRBD2 (5 bases). The CDR3 length is 13 residues. V lost 2 bases to trimming and J lost 4 bases, with 12 bases between them. Germline CDR1 reads DFQATT; CDR2 reads SNEGSKA (reference sequence). This chain's CDR3 is CSARKTTKYEQYF. The CDR3 DNA sequence: TGCAGTGCTAGAAAGACTACTAAGTACGAGCAGTACTTC.

The chain is built from TRBV19 and TRBJ1-4, with 9 bases matching TRBD1. Germline CDR1 is LNHDA and CDR2 is SQIVND (reference sequence). The CDR3 is 14 residues long. J gave up 6 bases and V 4 bases, and 3 bases lay outside the gene matches. The CDR3 DNA reads as TGTGCCAGTAGTACCCGGGACAGGGATGAAAAACTGTTTTTT. Protein: CASSTRDRDEKLFF.

V gene TRBV6-5 combines with J gene TRBJ1-1; a possible D gene is TRBD1 (6 bases). From germline, CDR1 is MNHEY and CDR2 SVGAGI. V was clipped by 5 bases and J by 4 bases, with 14 bases between them. The CDR3 covers 14 residues. The DNA for the CDR3 is TGTGCCAGCAGTAACAGGGAGAGGGGCACTGAAGCTTTCTTT. Amino acids: CASSNRERGTEAFF.

This clonotype was picked up a small number of times. The V call is TRBV7-4, the J call TRBJ1-2; 9 bases line up with TRBD1. Looked up from germline, CDR1 is SGHVT and CDR2 is SQSDAQ. The CDR3 consists of 15 residues. After removal of 3 bases from V and 8 bases from J, the junction contained 10 bases not matched to a gene. CDR3 nucleotide sequence: TGTGCCAGCAGCTTGGACAGGGGAGCTTCGGGAGGCTACACCTTC. Translating gives CASSLDRGASGGYTF.

V usage is TRBV27 and J usage is TRBJ1-3; 11 bases agree with TRBD1. V shed 5 bases, J shed 1 base, and the junction held 25 bases outside the gene matches. The CDR3 has 23 amino acids. Per the germline V gene, CDR1 is MNHEY and CDR2 is SMNVEV (reference sequence). The CDR3 bases are TGTGCCAGCAGTCCCCCCCGGGACAGGGGGGTTTCCCAACCAATCGATTCTGGAAACACCATATATTTT. Protein product: CASSPPRDRGVSQPIDSGNTIYF.

This clonotype has a handful of counts. The chain has TRBV7-2 and TRBJ1-2, with D uncertain. The CDR3 consists of 14 residues. Germline V lookup: CDR1 SGHTA, CDR2 FQGNSA. Trimming removed 0 bases from V and 3 bases from J, with 8 bases in between. DNA for the CDR3: TGTGCCAGCAGCTTAGCAGTCACATACTATGGCTACACCTTC. This gives the protein CASSLAVTYYGYTF.

The chain is built from TRBV7-6 and TRBJ1-1; the D gene is possibly TRBD1 (6 bases). V was clipped by 3 bases and J by 7 bases, with 9 bases between them. CDR3 size: 12 residues. Germline V CDR1 and CDR2: SGHVS, FNYEAQ. The CDR3 is CASSFRQVEAFF. CDR3 bases: TGTGCCAGCAGCTTCCGACAGGTTGAAGCTTTCTTT.

This clonotype was counted a few times. The rearrangement links TRBV7-2 to TRBJ2-7; TRBD2 aligns across 7 bases. The CDR3 contains 14 residues. The V segment lost 5 bases and the J segment 4 bases; nucleotides outside the gene matches: 8. CDR1 and CDR2 (germline): SGHTA, FQGNSA. CDR3 sequence: CASSMASGNYEQYF. CDR3 DNA sequence: TGTGCCAGCAGCATGGCTAGCGGTAATTACGAGCAGTACTTC.

This sequence joins TRBV6-1 and TRBJ2-7, with D tentatively TRBD2 (5 bases). CDR1 is MNHNS and CDR2 is SASEGT in the germline V gene. V dropped 5 bases and J dropped 4 bases, with 9 bases sitting between them. CDR3 length: 12 amino acids. The CDR3 DNA reads as TGTGCCAGCAGTCTTGGGGAGTACGAGCAGTACGTC. Its protein is CASSLGEYEQYV.

This chain joins TRBV6-5 and TRBJ1-6; maybe TRBD1 (6 bases). Trimming took off 2 bases at V and 8 bases at J, with 16 bases between the two ends. Germline V gene sequence: CDR1 MNHEY, CDR2 SVGAGI. The CDR3 runs 16 residues. In DNA form, the CDR3 reads TGTGCCAGCAGTTACGGGGGGGCGCGACCGGATTCACCCCTCCACTTT. Protein sequence: CASSYGGARPDSPLHF.

The CDR3 here is CASSQRDTRGYTF. Here the CDR3 DNA reads TGTGCCAGCAGCCAACGGGACACTCGAGGCTACACCTTC. The chain employs TRBV3-1 and TRBJ1-2; D may be TRBD1 (6 bases). Trimming removed 2 bases from V and 8 bases from J, with 12 bases in between. The length of the CDR3 is 13 residues. The germline V gene has CDR1 LGHDT and CDR2 YNNKEL (reference sequence).

This clonotype was seen repeatedly, ten times or more. The chain is built from TRBV7-8 and TRBJ2-7; D may be TRBD1 (6 bases). Trimming removed 4 bases at V and 0 bases at J, with 22 bases between. Per germline, CDR1 SGHVS and CDR2 FQNEAQ. The CDR3 extends over 18 amino acids. The CDR3 coding sequence is TGTGCCAGCAGCTCACAGGCCAGGGGTTCTTCCAGCTCCTACGAGCAGTACTTC. It is translated as CASSSQARGSSSSYEQYF. Based on the CDR3 plus reference TRBV7-8 and TRBJ2-7, the full variable domain is GAGVSQSPRYKVAKRGQDVALRCDPISGHVSLFWYQQALGQGPEFLTYFQNEAQLDKSGLPSDRFFAERPEGSVSTLKIQRTQQEDSAVYLCASSSQARGSSSSYEQYFGPGTRLTVT.

The chain carries TRBV7-9 and TRBJ2-7, with D perhaps assigned TRBD1 or TRBD2 (5 bases each). Trimming took 1 base from V and 7 from J, leaving 11 bases between them. The CDR3 consists of 13 residues. Germline CDR1 reads SEHNR; CDR2 reads FQNEAQ (reference sequence). The CDR3 here is CASSLVGTTEQYF. The CDR3 DNA reads TGTGCCAGCAGCTTAGTCGGGACGACGGAGCAGTACTTC.

This clonotype was counted between two and nine times. V usage is TRBV6-2 or TRBV6-3 and J usage is TRBJ1-6; D is uncertain. Deletions cut 6 bases from V and 9 bases from J, with 18 bases between. Germline V lookup: CDR1 MNHEY, CDR2 SVGEGT. This CDR3 region has 15 residues. The CDR3 DNA sequence: TGTGCCAGCAGGATTTTTTCAGCGCTGAGTTCACCCCTCCACTTT. It specifies CASRIFSALSSPLHF.